These 11 T cell receptor beta chains were sequenced from one sample in a study of CD8 T cells in ankylosing spondylitis. TCRdb itself ran the 5' RACE reads through MiXCR, one entry per CDR3 protein. Altogether fewer than 550,000 distinct CDR3 sequences are present, approximately 5.3% being singletons, with the ten largest covering around 3.5%. No antigen has been assigned to these receptors. Broader study findings: Ankylosing spondylitis blood seemed to carry a telltale TCR beta motif made of under ten highly homologous variants.

The material sequenced was blood, either unsorted or a sorted T cell fraction (not recorded which). The receptors derive from a male donor with ankylosing spondylitis.

The genes are TRBV20-1 and TRBJ2-1; 9 nucleotides align to TRBD2. The CDR3 runs 17 residues. The germline V gene has CDR1 DFQATT and CDR2 SNEGSKA (reference sequence). After removal of 3 bases from V and 4 bases from J, the junction contained 13 bases not matched to a gene. The CDR3 DNA sequence: TGCAGTGCTAGTAGTATTCCGATTGCGGGGGGGTACAATGAGCAGTTCTTC. Translating gives CSASSIPIAGGYNEQFF.

This clonotype was observed many times. V and J are TRBV9 and TRBJ1-1; no clear D gene. CDR1 is SGDLS and CDR2 is YYNGEE in the germline V gene. This CDR3 comprises 15 residues. The V and J ends lost 0 bases and 1 base respectively, with 10 bases between them. The CDR3 sequence: CASSVDPAANTEAFF. DNA for the CDR3: TGTGCCAGCAGCGTAGATCCCGCGGCGAACACTGAAGCTTTCTTT.

The sample holds many counts of this clonotype. The chain employs TRBV15 and TRBJ2-1, with TRBD2 matching over 13 bases. Germline CDR1 LNHNV, CDR2 YYDKDF (reference sequence). V was pared by 6 bases and J by 9 bases, with 5 bases of the junction left unmatched. The CDR3 is made up of 14 amino acids. The CDR3 sequence is CATRLAGGRVEQFF. Here the CDR3 DNA reads TGTGCCACCAGACTAGCGGGAGGGCGGGTTGAGCAGTTCTTC.

This clonotype was seen a few times. The rearrangement links TRBV28 to TRBJ2-7; 7 positions agree with TRBD2. Germline-derived CDR1 and CDR2 are MDHEN and SYDVKM. The CDR3 is 16 amino acids. Trimming took 6 bases from V and 0 from J; bases not matched to a gene: 11. The CDR3 here is CASRQELGGNSYEQYF. The CDR3 DNA is TGTGCCAGCAGGCAGGAACTGGGGGGGAACTCCTACGAGCAGTACTTC. Full variable domain (missing parts from reference TRBV28 and TRBJ2-7): DVKVTQSSRYLVKRTGEKVFLECVQDMDHENMFWYRQDPGLGLRLIYFSYDVKMKEKGDIPEGYSVSREKKERFSLILESASTNQTSMYLCASRQELGGNSYEQYFGPGTRLTVT.

The chain links TRBV3-1 to TRBJ2-1; TRBD2 matches at 8 bases. The CDR3 is 17 amino acids. The junction had 13 bases not matched to a gene; V was cut back by 6 bases and J by 3 bases. Germline V gene sequence: CDR1 LGHDT, CDR2 YNNKEL (reference sequence). CDR3 nucleotide sequence: TGTGCCAGCAGTTCCTTAGGGGGAGCGGGAGACTACAATGAGCAGTTCTTC. Protein product: CASSSLGGAGDYNEQFF.

This clonotype appeared many times. The gene calls are TRBV7-2 and TRBJ2-7, with TRBD2 matching 7 bases. Trimming cost V 3 bases and J 7 bases; bases outside gene matches: 6. Germline values: CDR1 SGHTA, CDR2 FQGNSA. The CDR3 length is 13 residues. As DNA, the CDR3 is TGTGCCAGCAGCTTGGGACTATTGGGGGAGCAGTACTTC. This translates into CASSLGLLGEQYF.

At least ten counts were recorded for this clonotype. V gene TRBV5-1 combines with J gene TRBJ2-2, with 7 bases matching TRBD1. The CDR3 consists of 16 residues. The germline V gene has CDR1 SGHRS and CDR2 YFSETQ. Trimming at V came to 4 bases and at J to 6 bases, leaving 12 bases not matched to a gene. CDR3: CASSNKTGWSSGELFF. Written as DNA, the CDR3 is TGCGCCAGCAGCAACAAGACAGGGTGGTCTTCCGGGGAGCTGTTTTTT.

This clonotype was counted at least ten times. The chain combines TRBV2 with TRBJ2-7, with D possibly TRBD1 on 6 matching bases. The CDR3 has 14 residues. V was trimmed by 1 base and J by 7 bases, leaving 14 bases between them. Germline CDR1 is SNHLY and CDR2 is FYNNEI. CDR3 coding DNA: TGTGCCAGCAGTGAAGGCAGGGGTTGGGATGAGCAGTACTTC. This codes for CASSEGRGWDEQYF.

The genes are TRBV27 and TRBJ2-3; TRBD2 might be the D (6 bases). Germline CDR1 is MNHEY and CDR2 is SMNVEV (reference sequence). V was clipped by 8 bases and J by 1 base, with 19 bases between them. The CDR3 totals 16 residues. CDR3 amino acids: CASQPFGGGGTDTQYF. The CDR3 nucleotides read TGTGCCAGCCAACCTTTCGGTGGCGGGGGCACAGATACGCAGTATTTT.

There are many counts of this clonotype. This sequence joins TRBV5-1 and TRBJ2-2; TRBD2 is a possible D gene (6 bases). Germline loops: CDR1 SGHRS, CDR2 YFSETQ. The CDR3 is 13 residues long. V was cut by 4 bases and J by 6 bases, with 10 bases left in between. The CDR3 protein is CASSVRGAGELFF. The CDR3 bases are TGCGCCAGCAGCGTGCGGGGCGCCGGGGAGCTGTTTTTT.

This clonotype was counted ten times or more. The chain joins TRBV28 to TRBJ1-2; TRBD1 might be the D (5 bases). This CDR3 has 16 residues. V was shortened by 3 bases and J by 2 bases, with 16 bases between the two germline ends. Germline V lookup: CDR1 MDHEN, CDR2 SYDVKM. The CDR3 is CASSLVPQDRNYGYTF. DNA of the CDR3: TGTGCCAGCAGTTTGGTCCCACAAGACAGAAACTATGGCTACACCTTC.